The entry that follows covers one T cell receptor beta chain sequence. As yet, its antigen is unknown. Trimming pared 5 bases from V and 4 bases from J, leaving 12 bases between. Germline CDR1 is SGHRS and CDR2 is YFSETQ. The length of the CDR3 is 13 residues. With 60 Vbeta and 13 Jbeta primers, the PCR was carried out. TCRdb's table, derived via immunoSEQ multiplex PCR, lists solely in-frame clones and lacks some. This specimen shows roughly 62,000 clones; the ten leading clones hold less than 2.5%. The data were obtained in a study of cytomegalovirus exposure and HLA in healthy donors. Whole-study findings and limits: Published work reported that the classifier diagnosed cytomegalovirus status with high specificity and sensitivity. When analyzed later, a missense DCLRE1C variant was found to be linked to TCR beta V- and J-gene trimming. A later analysis reportedly found fewer N-insertions in an Asian-associated ancestry cluster than the roughly 670-donor mean. An analysis that came later showed most CMV-associated TCR beta chains appearing HLA-restricted.

The source material was PBMCs. The genes are TRBV5-1 and TRBJ1-1, with a weak D call TRBD1 (5 bases). The receptor comes from a woman younger than 30 in good health and CMV-seronegative. CDR3 in DNA: TGCGCCAGCAGATTGACAGCTCCCACTGAAGCTTTCTTT. The encoded protein is CASRLTAPTEAFF.